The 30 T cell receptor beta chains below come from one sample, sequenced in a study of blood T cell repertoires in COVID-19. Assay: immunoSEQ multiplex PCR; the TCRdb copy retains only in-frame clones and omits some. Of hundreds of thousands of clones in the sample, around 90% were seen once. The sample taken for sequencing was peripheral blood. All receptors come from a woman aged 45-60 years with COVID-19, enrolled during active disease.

The CDR3 sequence: CASSSTRTSGSHEQFF. The CDR3 DNA follows: TGTGCCAGCAGTTCCACCCGGACTAGCGGGTCTCATGAGCAGTTCTTC. This rearrangement joins TRBV27 to TRBJ2-1; the match to TRBD2 covers 11 bases. Per germline, CDR1 MNHEY and CDR2 SMNVEV (reference sequence). V lost 4 bases and J lost 8; bases outside the gene matches: 10. The CDR3 loop spans 16 amino acids.

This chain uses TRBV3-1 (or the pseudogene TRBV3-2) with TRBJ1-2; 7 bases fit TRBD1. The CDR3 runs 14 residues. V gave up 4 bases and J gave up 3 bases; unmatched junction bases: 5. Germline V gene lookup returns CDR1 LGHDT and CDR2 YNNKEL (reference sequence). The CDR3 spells CASSPGRGDYGYTF. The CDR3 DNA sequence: TGTGCCAGCAGCCCGGGCAGGGGGGACTATGGCTACACCTTC.

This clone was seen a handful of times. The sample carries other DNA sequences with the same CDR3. The CDR3: CASSLDRNTEAFF. CDR3 nucleotide sequence: TGTGCCAGCAGCTTGGACAGGAACACTGAAGCTTTCTTT. V gene TRBV11-3 combines with J gene TRBJ1-1; D might be TRBD1 (6 bases). Germline CDR1 reads SGHNT; CDR2 reads YENEEA. The CDR3 covers 13 residues. V lost 3 bases to trimming and J lost 1 base, with 6 bases between them.

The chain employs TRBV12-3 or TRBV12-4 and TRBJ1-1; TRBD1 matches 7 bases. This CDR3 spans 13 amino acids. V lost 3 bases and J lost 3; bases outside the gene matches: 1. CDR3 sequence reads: CASSFQGDTEAFF. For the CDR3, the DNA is TGTGCCAGCAGTTTTCAGGGGGACACTGAAGCTTTCTTT.

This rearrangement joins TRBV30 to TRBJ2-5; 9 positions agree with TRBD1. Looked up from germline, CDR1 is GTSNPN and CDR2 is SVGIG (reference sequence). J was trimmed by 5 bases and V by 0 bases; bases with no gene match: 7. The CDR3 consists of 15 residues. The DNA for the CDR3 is TGTGCCTGGAGTGTAAGGGACAGGGATGCCGAGACCCAGTACTTC. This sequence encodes CAWSVRDRDAETQYF.

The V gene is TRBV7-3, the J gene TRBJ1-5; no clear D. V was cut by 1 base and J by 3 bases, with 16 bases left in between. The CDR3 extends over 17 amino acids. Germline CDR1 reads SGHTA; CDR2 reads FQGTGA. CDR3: CASSLKHHGRLNQPQHF. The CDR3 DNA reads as TGTGCCAGCAGCTTAAAACATCACGGCAGGCTCAATCAGCCCCAGCATTTT.

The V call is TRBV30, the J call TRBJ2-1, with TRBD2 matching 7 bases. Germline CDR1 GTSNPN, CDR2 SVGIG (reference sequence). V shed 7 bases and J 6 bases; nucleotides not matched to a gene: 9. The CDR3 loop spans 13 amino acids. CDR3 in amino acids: CASDPSGANEQFF. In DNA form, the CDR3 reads TGTGCCTCTGACCCCAGCGGGGCCAATGAGCAGTTCTTC.

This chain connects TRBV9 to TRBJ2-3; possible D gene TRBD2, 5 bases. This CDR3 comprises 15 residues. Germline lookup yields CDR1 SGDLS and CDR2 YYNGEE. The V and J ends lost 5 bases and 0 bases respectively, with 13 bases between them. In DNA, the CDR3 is TGTGCCAGCAGACCCCCGACGGGGAGCACAGATACGCAGTATTTT. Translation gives CASRPPTGSTDTQYF.

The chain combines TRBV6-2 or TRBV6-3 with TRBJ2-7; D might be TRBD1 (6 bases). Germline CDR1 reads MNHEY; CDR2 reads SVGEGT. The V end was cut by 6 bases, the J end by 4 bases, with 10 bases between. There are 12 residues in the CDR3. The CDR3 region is CASSHGTYEQYF. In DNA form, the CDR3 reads TGTGCCAGCAGCCACGGGACATACGAGCAGTACTTC.

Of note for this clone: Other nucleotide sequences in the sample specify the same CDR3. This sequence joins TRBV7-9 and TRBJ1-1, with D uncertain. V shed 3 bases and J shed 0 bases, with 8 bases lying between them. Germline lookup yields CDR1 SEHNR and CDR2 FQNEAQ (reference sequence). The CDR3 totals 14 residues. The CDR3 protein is CASSLSGMNTEAFF. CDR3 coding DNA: TGTGCCAGCAGCTTGAGCGGGATGAACACTGAAGCTTTCTTT. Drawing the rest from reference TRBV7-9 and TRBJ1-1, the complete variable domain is DTGVSQNPRHKITKRGQNVTFRCDPISEHNRLYWYRQTLGQGPEFLTYFQNEAQLEKSRLLSDRFSAERPKGSFSTLEIQRTEQGDSAMYLCASSLSGMNTEAFFGQGTRLTVV.

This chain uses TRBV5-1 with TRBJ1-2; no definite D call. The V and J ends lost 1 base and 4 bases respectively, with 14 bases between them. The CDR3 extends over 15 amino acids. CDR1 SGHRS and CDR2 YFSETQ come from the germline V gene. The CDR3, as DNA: TGCGCCAGCAGCTTGCGAGACGGCGGGAGCTATGGCTACACCTTC. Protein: CASSLRDGGSYGYTF.

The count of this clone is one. CDR3 in amino acids: CASSQDLGGEAFF. Here the CDR3 DNA reads TGTGCCAGCAGCCAAGATCTCGGTGGTGAAGCTTTCTTT. V and J are TRBV14 and TRBJ1-1; D remains ambiguous. CDR3 size: 13 residues. Deletions cut 0 bases from V and 7 bases from J, with 9 bases between. Germline CDR1 is SGHDN and CDR2 is FVKESK.

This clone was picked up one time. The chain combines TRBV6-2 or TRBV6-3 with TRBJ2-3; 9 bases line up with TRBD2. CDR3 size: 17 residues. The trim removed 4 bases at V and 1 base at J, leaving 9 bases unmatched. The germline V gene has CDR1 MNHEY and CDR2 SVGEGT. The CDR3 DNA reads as TGTGCCAGCAGTTCTTATTTTAGCGGGGGAGGCACAGATACGCAGTATTTT. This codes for CASSSYFSGGGTDTQYF.

CDR3 protein: CASSLDPTGPGEAFF. CDR3 coding DNA: TGTGCCAGCAGCCTGGACCCGACAGGTCCTGGTGAAGCTTTCTTT. The chain uses TRBV3-1 (or the pseudogene TRBV3-2) and TRBJ1-1; TRBD1 might be the D (6 bases). Per germline, CDR1 LGHDT and CDR2 YNNKEL (reference sequence). V gave up 4 bases and J gave up 7 bases, with 19 bases separating them. This CDR3 region has 15 residues.

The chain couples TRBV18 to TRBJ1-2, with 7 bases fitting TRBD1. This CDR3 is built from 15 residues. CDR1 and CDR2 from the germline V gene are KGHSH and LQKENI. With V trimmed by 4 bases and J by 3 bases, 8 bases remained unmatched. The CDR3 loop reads CASSRITGEDYGYTF. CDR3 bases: TGTGCCAGCTCACGAATTACAGGGGAGGACTATGGCTACACCTTC.

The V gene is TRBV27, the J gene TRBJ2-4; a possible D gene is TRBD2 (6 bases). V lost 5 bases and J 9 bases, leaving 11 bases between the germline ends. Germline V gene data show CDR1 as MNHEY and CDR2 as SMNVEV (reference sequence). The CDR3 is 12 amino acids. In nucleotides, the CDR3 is TGTGCCAGCAGTCGCCGGGGGAGCATTCAGTACTTC. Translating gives CASSRRGSIQYF.

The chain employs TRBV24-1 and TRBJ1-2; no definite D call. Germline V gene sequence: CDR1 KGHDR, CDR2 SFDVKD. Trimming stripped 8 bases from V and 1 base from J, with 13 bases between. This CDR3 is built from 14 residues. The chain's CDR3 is CATMAGSSNYGYTF. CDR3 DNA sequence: TGTGCCACCATGGCGGGCAGCAGTAACTATGGCTACACCTTC.

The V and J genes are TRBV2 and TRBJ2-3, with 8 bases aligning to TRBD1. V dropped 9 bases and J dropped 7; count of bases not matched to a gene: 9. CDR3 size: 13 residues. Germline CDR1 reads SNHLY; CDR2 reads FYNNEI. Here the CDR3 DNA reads TGTGCCAGTTCGGACAGGGACAACTATACGCAGTATTTT. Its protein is CASSDRDNYTQYF. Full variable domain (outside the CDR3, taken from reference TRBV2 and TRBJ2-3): EPEVTQTPSHQVTQMGQEVILRCVPISNHLYFYWYRQILGQKVEFLVSFYNNEISEKSEIFDDQFSVERPDGSNFTLKIRSTKLEDSAMYFCASSDRDNYTQYFGPGTRLTVL.

CDR3 sequence reads: CASSIDYPYEQYF. Here the CDR3 DNA reads TGTGCCAGTAGTATAGACTATCCCTACGAGCAGTACTTC. This chain links TRBV19 with TRBJ2-7; D is ambiguous. The CDR3 is made up of 13 amino acids. Trimming stripped 0 bases from V and 2 bases from J, with 5 bases between. Germline values: CDR1 LNHDA, CDR2 SQIVND (reference sequence).

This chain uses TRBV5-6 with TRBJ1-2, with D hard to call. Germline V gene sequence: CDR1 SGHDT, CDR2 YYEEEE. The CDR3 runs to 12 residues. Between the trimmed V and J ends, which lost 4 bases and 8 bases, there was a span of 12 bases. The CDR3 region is CASSLRQEGYTF. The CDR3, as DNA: TGTGCCAGCAGCCTCCGGCAGGAAGGCTACACCTTC. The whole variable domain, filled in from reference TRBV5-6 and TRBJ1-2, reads DAGVTQSPTHLIKTRGQQVTLRCSPKSGHDTVSWYQQALGQGPQFIFQYYEEEERQRGNFPDRFSGHQFPNYSSELNVNALLLGDSALYLCASSLRQEGYTFGSGTRLTVV.

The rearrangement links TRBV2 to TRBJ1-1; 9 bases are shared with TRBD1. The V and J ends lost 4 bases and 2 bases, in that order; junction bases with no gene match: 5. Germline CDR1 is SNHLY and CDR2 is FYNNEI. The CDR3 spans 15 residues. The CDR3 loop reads CASSVDRGANTEAFF. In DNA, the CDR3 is TGTGCCAGCAGTGTCGACAGGGGGGCTAACACTGAAGCTTTCTTT.

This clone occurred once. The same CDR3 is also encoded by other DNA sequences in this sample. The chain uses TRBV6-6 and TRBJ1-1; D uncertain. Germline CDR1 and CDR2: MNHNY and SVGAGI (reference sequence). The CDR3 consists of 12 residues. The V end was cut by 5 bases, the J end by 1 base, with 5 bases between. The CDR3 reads CASSRQNTEAFF. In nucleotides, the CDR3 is TGTGCCAGCAGTCGTCAGAACACTGAAGCTTTCTTT.

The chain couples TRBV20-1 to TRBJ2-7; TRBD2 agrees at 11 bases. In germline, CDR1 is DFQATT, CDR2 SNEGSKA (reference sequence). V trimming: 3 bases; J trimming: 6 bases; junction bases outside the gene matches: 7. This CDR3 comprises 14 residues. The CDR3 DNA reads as TGCAGTGCTAGTGCCCCCGGGACTAGCGGCGAGCAGTACTTC. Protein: CSASAPGTSGEQYF.

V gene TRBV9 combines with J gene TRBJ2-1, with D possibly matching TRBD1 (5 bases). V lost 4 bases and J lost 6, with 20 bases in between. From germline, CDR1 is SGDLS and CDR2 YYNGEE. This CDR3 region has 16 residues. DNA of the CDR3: TGTGCCAGCAGCCCCCCCACCCGGGCAGGGATCAATGAGCAGTTCTTC. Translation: CASSPPTRAGINEQFF.

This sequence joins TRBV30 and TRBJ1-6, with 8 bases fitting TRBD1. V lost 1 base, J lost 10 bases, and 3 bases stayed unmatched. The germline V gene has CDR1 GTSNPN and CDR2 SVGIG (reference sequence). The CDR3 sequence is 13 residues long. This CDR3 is CAWSGQGRSPLHF. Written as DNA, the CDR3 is TGTGCCTGGAGTGGACAGGGGAGATCACCCCTCCACTTT.

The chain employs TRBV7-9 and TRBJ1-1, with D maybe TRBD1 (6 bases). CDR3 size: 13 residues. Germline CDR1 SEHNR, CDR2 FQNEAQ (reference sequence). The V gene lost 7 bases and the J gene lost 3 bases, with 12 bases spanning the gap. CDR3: CASNVGGDTEAFF. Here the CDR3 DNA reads TGTGCCAGCAACGTAGGGGGGGACACTGAAGCTTTCTTT. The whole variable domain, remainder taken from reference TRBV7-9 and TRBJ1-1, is DTGVSQNPRHKITKRGQNVTFRCDPISEHNRLYWYRQTLGQGPEFLTYFQNEAQLEKSRLLSDRFSAERPKGSFSTLEIQRTEQGDSAMYLCASNVGGDTEAFFGQGTRLTVV.

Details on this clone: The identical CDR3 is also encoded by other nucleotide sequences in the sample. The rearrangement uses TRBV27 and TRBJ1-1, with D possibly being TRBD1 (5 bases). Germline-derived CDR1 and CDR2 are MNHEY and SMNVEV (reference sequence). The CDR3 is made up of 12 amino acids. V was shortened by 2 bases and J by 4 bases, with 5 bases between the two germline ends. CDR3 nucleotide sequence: TGTGCCAGCAGTTTAACAGGCACTGAAGCTTTCTTT. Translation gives CASSLTGTEAFF.

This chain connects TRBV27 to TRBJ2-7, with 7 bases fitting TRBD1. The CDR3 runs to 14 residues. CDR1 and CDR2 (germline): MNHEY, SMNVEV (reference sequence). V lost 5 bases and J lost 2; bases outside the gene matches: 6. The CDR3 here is CASSPRQGTYEQYF. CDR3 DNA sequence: TGTGCCAGCAGTCCCCGACAGGGAACCTACGAGCAGTACTTC.

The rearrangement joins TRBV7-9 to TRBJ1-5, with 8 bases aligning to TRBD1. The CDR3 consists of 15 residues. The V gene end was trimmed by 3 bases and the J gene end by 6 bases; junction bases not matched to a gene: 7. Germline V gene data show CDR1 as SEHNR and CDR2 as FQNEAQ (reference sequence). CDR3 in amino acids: CASSFGTGPSQPQHF. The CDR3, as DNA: TGTGCCAGCAGCTTCGGGACAGGCCCGAGTCAGCCCCAGCATTTT. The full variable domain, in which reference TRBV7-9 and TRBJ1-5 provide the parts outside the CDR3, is DTGVSQNPRHKITKRGQNVTFRCDPISEHNRLYWYRQTLGQGPEFLTYFQNEAQLEKSRLLSDRFSAERPKGSFSTLEIQRTEQGDSAMYLCASSFGTGPSQPQHFGDGTRLSIL.

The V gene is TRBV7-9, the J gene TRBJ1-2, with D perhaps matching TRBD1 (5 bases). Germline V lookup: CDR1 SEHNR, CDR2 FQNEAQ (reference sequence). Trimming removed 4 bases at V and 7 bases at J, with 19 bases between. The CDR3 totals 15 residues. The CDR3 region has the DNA TGTGCCAGCAGCTATAGGGGCAGGGAATCGGTTGGCTACACCTTC. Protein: CASSYRGRESVGYTF. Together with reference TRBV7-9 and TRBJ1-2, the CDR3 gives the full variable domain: DTGVSQNPRHKITKRGQNVTFRCDPISEHNRLYWYRQTLGQGPEFLTYFQNEAQLEKSRLLSDRFSAERPKGSFSTLEIQRTEQGDSAMYLCASSYRGRESVGYTFGSGTRLTVV.